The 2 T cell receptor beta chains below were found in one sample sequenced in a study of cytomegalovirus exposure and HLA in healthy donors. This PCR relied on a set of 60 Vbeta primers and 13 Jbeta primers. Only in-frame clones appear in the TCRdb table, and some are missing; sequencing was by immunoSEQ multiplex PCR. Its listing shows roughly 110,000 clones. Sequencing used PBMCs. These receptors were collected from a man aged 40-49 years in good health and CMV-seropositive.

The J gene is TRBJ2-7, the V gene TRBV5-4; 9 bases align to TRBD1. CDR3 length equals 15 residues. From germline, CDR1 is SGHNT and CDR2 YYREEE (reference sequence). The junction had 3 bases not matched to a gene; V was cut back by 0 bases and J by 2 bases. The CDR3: CASSLDGTGTYEQYF. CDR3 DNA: TGTGCCAGCAGCTTGGACGGGACAGGGACCTACGAGCAGTACTTC.

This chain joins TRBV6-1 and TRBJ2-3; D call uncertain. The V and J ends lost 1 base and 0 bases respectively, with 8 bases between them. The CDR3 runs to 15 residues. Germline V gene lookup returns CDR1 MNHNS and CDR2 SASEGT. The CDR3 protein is CASSEDYQSTDTQYF. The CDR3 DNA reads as TGTGCCAGCAGTGAAGACTACCAAAGCACAGATACGCAGTATTTT.